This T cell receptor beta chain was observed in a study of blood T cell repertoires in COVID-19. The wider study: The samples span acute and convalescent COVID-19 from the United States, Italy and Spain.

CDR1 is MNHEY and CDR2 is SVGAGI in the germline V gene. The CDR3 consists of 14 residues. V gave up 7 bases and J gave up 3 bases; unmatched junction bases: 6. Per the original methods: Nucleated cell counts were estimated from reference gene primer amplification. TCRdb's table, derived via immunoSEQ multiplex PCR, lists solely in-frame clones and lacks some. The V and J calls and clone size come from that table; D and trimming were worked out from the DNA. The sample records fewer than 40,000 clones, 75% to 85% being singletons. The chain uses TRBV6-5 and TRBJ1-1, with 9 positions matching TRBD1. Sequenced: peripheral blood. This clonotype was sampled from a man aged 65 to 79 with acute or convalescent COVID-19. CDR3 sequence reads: CASTGTGPYTEAFF. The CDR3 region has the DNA TGTGCCAGCACCGGGACAGGGCCCTACACTGAAGCTTTCTTT.